This T cell receptor beta chain was recovered during a study of a mutant IDH1 vaccine in newly diagnosed glioma. Overall study context: Vaccine administration was initiated 4-6 weeks following radiotherapy alone, or with temozolomide cycles. Patients were pretreated with radiotherapy, temozolomide, or both, mostly both.

Libraries were prepared by immunoSEQ multiplex PCR; TCRdb keeps only in-frame clonotypes and omits some of them. Among nearly 55,000 clones listed, roughly 80% were seen once. Germline V CDR1 and CDR2: MGHRA, YSYEKL. The CDR3 runs 16 residues. Trimming stripped 0 bases from V and 1 base from J, with 12 bases between. Study-level results: Variations in leading peripheral T cell clonotypes appeared to have no connection with pseudoprogression.

Time point described: week 35, safety follow-up. Every single dose of the vaccine, 300 ug of mutant IDH1 20-mer peptide, came with topical imiquimod. About this clone: Its specificity is unknown.

The TCR sequence derives from a woman aged 18 to 35 with glioma. The material was PBMCs, obtained from a glioma patient whose treatment included an IDH1 peptide vaccine. V and J are TRBV4-1 and TRBJ1-2; the D is unclear. The CDR3 region has the DNA TGCGCCAGCAGCCAAGAGGCGGGCAGGAGTAACTATGGCTACACCTTC. Translated: CASSQEAGRSNYGYTF.